This T cell receptor beta chain was identified during a study of CXCR3-negative and CXCR3-positive naive CD8 T cells (dated by TCRdb to about 2019). Background for the entire study: In total, about 135 million TRB reads were obtained, or roughly 1.5 +/- 0.3 million reads per library. Data from 11 donors, pooled across two independent experiments, went into the diversity and physicochemical repertoire analyses. TRBV-TRBJ cluster analysis included naive subsets from roughly 5 donors and memory cells from 3 donors. Points the paper makes about the study in general: TRB CDR3s from CXCR3-positive naive cells showed higher hydrophobicity (lower Kidera factor 4), lower energy, and higher strength and volume indices than CXCR3-negative naive cells. Because surface CD5, which has been linked to self-reactivity in mice, was comparable between naive subsets, TCR interaction strength was also inferred from TRB CDR3 physicochemical properties. Naive CXCR3-negative and CXCR3-positive cells from the same donor showed similar TRBV-TRBJ usage, whereas memory cells showed distinct patterns. Because CXCR3 expression was partially decreased after cryopreservation, freshly isolated PBMCs were used for most assays. Both naive subsets had comparably high repertoire diversity, while memory CD8+ T cells had much lower repertoire diversity.

The reads were generated on a NextSeq 550. The Human TCR Profiling Kit (MiLaboratory) was used to make UMI-labeled 5' RACE TRB cDNA libraries. cDNA synthesis used the entire amount of extracted RNA, and PCR amplification then used the entire amount of cDNA produced. The libraries were made side by side, with each library going through the same number of PCR cycles. The authors processed their data as follows. About 50,000 +/- 9,200 unique UMI-labeled TRB cDNA molecules per library were extracted with MIGEC and MiXCR, with at least two reads per UMI required. Each library averaged 40,000 +/- 10,000 functional in-frame TRB CDR3 nucleotide clonotypes without stop codons. After downsampling to 5000 UMI-labeled TRB molecules per sample, diversity metrics, including normalized Shannon-Wiener and Chao1, were computed in VDJtools. VDJtools was used to calculate clonotype-size-weighted physicochemical properties of the central five CDR3 residues, namely interaction energy, strength, volume and Kidera factor 4. After TCRdb reprocessed the reads, each CDR3 protein sequence was kept as one row, without DNA. What appears here as the V and J calls and clone size reflects TCRdb's work, not the paper's. This sample's clone table shows about 130,000 distinct CDR3 sequences. Of the sample, roughly 0.62% falls within the top ten clones.

Inclusive of the bounding cysteine and phenylalanine, the CDR3 is 16 residues long. DNA was not recorded. The germline V gene supplies CDR1 MNHEY and CDR2 SVGAGI. Each CD8+ T cell subset was flow-sorted in triplicate, with fewer than 350,000 cells per subset placed directly into RLT lysis buffer. Naive CD8+ T cells were defined stringently as CD45RO-CCR7+CD27+CD95- to exclude memory contaminants. Peripheral blood mononuclear cells were isolated from buffy coats using standard density gradient centrifugation. A FACSAria III was used to flow-sort naive CD8+ T cells into CXCR3-negative and CXCR3-positive populations. Total RNA was extracted from sorted cells using an RNeasy Mini Kit. On this clonotype: Its binding antigen is unknown.

Sequenced sample: naive CXCR3+ CD8+ T cells from blood. The cell subset or site label of this sample denotes: CD45RO-CCR7+CD27+CD95- naive CD8+ T cells expressing CXCR3 (TNR3+). This TCR derives from a human donor in good health. Some clones in this sample may be carry-over from other donors' samples. The sequence links TRBV6-5 to TRBJ2-7; the TRBD1 assignment by TCRdb is unverifiable without DNA. The CDR3 region reads CASSYSRGDISYEQYF.